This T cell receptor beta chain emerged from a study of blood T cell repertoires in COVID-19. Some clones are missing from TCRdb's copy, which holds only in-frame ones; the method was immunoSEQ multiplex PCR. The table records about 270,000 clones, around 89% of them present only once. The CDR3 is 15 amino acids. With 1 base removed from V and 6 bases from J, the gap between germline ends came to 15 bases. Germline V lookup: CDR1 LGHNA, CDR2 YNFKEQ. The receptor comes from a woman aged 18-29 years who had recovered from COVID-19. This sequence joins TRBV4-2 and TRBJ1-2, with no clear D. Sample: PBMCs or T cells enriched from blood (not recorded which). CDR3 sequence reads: CASSQVLMGSDGYTF. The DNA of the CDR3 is TGTGCCAGCAGCCAAGTGTTGATGGGCTCCGATGGCTACACCTTC.